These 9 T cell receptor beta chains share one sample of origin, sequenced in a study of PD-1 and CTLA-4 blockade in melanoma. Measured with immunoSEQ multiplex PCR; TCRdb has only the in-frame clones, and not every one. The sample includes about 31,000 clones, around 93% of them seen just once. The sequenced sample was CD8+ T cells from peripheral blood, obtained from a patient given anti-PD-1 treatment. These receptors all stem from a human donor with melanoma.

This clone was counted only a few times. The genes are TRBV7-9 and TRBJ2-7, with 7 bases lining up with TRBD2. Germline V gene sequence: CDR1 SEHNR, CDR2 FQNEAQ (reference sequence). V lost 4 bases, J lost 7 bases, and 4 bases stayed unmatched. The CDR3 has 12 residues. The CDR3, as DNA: TGTGCCAGCAGCTCCATGCGGGGGGAGCAGTACTTC. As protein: CASSSMRGEQYF.

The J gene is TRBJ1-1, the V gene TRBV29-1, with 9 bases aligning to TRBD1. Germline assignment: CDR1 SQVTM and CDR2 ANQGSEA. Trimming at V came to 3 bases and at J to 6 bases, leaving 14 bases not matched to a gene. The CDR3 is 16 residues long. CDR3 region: CSVEGGQGDYSAEAFF. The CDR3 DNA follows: TGCAGCGTTGAGGGGGGACAGGGTGACTACAGTGCTGAAGCTTTCTTT.

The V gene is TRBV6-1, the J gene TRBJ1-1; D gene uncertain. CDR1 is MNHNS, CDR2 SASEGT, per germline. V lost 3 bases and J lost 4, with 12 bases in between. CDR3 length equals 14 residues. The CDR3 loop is CASSEPSLGTEAFF. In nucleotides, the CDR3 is TGTGCCAGCAGTGAGCCTTCCCTGGGCACTGAAGCTTTCTTT.

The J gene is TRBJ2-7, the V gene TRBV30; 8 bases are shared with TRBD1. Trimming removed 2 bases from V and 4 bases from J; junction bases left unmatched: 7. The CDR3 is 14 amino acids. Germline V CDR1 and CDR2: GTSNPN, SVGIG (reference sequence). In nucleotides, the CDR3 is TGTGCCTGGAGTTCTTCAGGGGGCTTTTACGAGCAGTACTTC. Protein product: CAWSSSGGFYEQYF.

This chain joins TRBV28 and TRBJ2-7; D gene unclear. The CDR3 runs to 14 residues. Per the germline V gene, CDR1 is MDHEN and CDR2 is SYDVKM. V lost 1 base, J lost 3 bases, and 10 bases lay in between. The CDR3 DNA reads TGTGCCAGCAGTTTATTAGCCAGCAGCTACGAGCAGTACTTC. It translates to CASSLLASSYEQYF.

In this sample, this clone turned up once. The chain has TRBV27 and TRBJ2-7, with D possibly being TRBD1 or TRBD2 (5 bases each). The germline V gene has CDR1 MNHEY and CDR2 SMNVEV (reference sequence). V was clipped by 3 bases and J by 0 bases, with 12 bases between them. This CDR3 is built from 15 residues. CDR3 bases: TGTGCCAGCAGTTTCAGAGGGGCGAGCTCCTACGAGCAGTACTTC. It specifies CASSFRGASSYEQYF.

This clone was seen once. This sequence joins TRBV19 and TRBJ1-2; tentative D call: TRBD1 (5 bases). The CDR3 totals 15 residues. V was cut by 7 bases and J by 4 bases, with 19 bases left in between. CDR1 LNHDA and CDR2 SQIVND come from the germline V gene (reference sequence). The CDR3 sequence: CASKARGDSVYGYTF. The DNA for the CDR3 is TGTGCCAGTAAAGCGAGGGGTGACAGCGTCTATGGCTACACCTTC. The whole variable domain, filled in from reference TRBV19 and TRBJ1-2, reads DGGITQSPKYLFRKEGQNVTLSCEQNLNHDAMYWYRQDPGQGLRLIYYSQIVNDFQKGDIAEGYSVSREKKESFPLTVTSAQKNPTAFYLCASKARGDSVYGYTFGSGTRLTVV.

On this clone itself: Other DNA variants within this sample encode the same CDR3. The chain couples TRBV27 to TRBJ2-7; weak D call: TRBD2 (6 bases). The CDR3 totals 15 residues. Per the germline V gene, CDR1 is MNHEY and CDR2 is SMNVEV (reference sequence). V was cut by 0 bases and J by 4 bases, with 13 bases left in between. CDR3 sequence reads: CASSLSGQGGYEQYF. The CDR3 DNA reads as TGTGCCAGCAGTTTATCGGGGCAGGGAGGTTACGAGCAGTACTTC.

Here the CDR3 reads CASSLAGPYEQYF. CDR3 in DNA: TGTGCCAGCAGCTTAGCGGGGCCCTACGAGCAGTACTTC. The rearrangement links TRBV7-9 to TRBJ2-7; possibly TRBD1 for D (5 bases). The CDR3 has 13 residues. CDR1 is SEHNR and CDR2 is FQNEAQ in the germline V gene (reference sequence). The V gene lost 0 bases and the J gene lost 2 bases, with 5 bases spanning the gap.